Following are 16 T cell receptor beta chains from one sample sequenced in a study of blood T cells in healthy people across ages. A second PCR of 7 to 11 cycles used a sample-barcoded 5' primer and a J-beta primer mix. In TCRdb, the 5' RACE reads were re-called with MiXCR into one record per CDR3 protein. The sample shows roughly 800,000 distinct CDR3 sequences, about 53% of them seen only once. Input material: blood. These receptors originate from a man older than 75 in good health.

The chain has TRBV2 and TRBJ2-7, with 12 positions matching TRBD1. The CDR3 has 15 residues. The J segment lost 2 bases and the V segment lost 4 bases, leaving 3 bases of the junction unmatched. The V gene's germline CDR1 is SNHLY and CDR2 FYNNEI. In nucleotides, the CDR3 is TGTGCCAGCAGTGGTGGGACAGGGGGCCCCTACGAGCAGTACTTC. It translates to CASSGGTGGPYEQYF.

This rearrangement joins TRBV5-1 to TRBJ2-6; TRBD1 is a possible D gene (6 bases). V was cut by 3 bases and J by 3 bases, with 13 bases left in between. Germline values: CDR1 SGHRS, CDR2 YFSETQ. The CDR3 sequence is 16 residues long. CDR3 DNA sequence: TGCGCCAGCAGCTCCCTAACAGGGAATGGGGCCAACGTCCTGACTTTC. Translated: CASSSLTGNGANVLTF.

The gene calls are TRBV12-3 or TRBV12-4 and TRBJ2-3, with 7 bases lining up with TRBD1. The length of the CDR3 is 15 residues. V shed 6 bases, J shed 14 bases, and the junction held 20 bases outside the gene matches. The CDR3 region is CASSPRQGEHRYAYF. The CDR3 DNA reads as TGTGCCAGCAGCCCAAGACAGGGTGAGCACAGATACGCGTATTTT.

The chain combines TRBV27 with TRBJ2-1, with 11 bases that match TRBD1. V shed 5 bases and J 7 bases; nucleotides not matched to a gene: 7. The CDR3 is made up of 15 amino acids. Germline values: CDR1 MNHEY, CDR2 SMNVEV (reference sequence). The CDR3 DNA reads as TGTGCCAGCAGTGCCCGGGACAGGGGGACGAATGAGCAGTTCTTC. Protein sequence: CASSARDRGTNEQFF.

The gene calls are TRBV7-2 and TRBJ2-2, with 14 bases matching TRBD2. V shed 3 bases and J 2 bases; nucleotides not matched to a gene: 2. The CDR3 totals 17 residues. Germline V gene sequence: CDR1 SGHTA, CDR2 FQGNSA. Here the CDR3 reads CASSLTSGRANTGELFF. CDR3 DNA sequence: TGTGCCAGCAGCTTGACTAGCGGGAGGGCCAACACCGGGGAGCTGTTTTTT.

This clonotype was seen only a few times. As DNA, the CDR3 is TGTGCCAGCAGTTCTCCTGACTTCCGCTATGGCTACACCTTC. Protein sequence: CASSSPDFRYGYTF. V usage is TRBV6-5 and J usage is TRBJ1-2; D is unresolved. The CDR3 extends over 14 amino acids. Germline CDR1 MNHEY, CDR2 SVGAGI. V lost 4 bases, J lost 4 bases, and 13 bases lay in between.

With respect to this clonotype: A clone one base away is much larger, so this may be a read error. The CDR3 protein is CASRVGQGNYGYTF. CDR3 bases: TGTGCCAGCAGGGTGGGACAGGGGAACTATGGCTACACCTTC. The chain has TRBV2 and TRBJ1-2; 10 bases are a match to TRBD1. CDR1 SNHLY and CDR2 FYNNEI come from the germline V gene. CDR3 length: 14 amino acids. V lost 6 bases, J lost 2 bases, and 3 bases stayed unmatched.

The chain combines TRBV24-1 with TRBJ2-2; D ambiguous. Germline CDR1 KGHDR, CDR2 SFDVKD. Deletions cut 9 bases from V and 5 bases from J, with 9 bases between. The CDR3 is made up of 12 amino acids. CDR3 loop: CATSPLTGELFF. The CDR3 DNA reads TGTGCCACCTCACCCCTTACCGGGGAGCTGTTTTTT.

The chain recombines TRBV2 with TRBJ2-1; TRBD2 aligns across 11 bases. The J call may be incorrect, as the DNA end agrees better with TRBJ2-7. In germline, CDR1 is SNHLY, CDR2 FYNNEI. The CDR3 totals 19 residues. CDR3 loop: CASSEAWASGRSSYNEQYF. The CDR3 coding sequence is TGTGCCAGCAGTGAAGCCTGGGCTAGCGGGAGGAGCTCCTACAATGAGCAGTACTTC.

This clonotype has just one count. The gene calls are TRBV3-1 and TRBJ2-7; D could derive from TRBD1 or TRBD2 (5 bases each). This CDR3 spans 17 amino acids. Germline V lookup: CDR1 LGHDT, CDR2 YNNKEL (reference sequence). V was pared by 4 bases and J by 2 bases, with 21 bases between. CDR3 sequence reads: CASSPSRSGTYPYEQYF. The CDR3 DNA is TGTGCCAGCAGCCCCTCGAGGTCGGGGACCTATCCCTACGAGCAGTACTTC.

This chain uses TRBV16 with TRBJ2-7, with a tentative D call TRBD1 (5 bases). With the DNA end fitting TRBJ2-5 better, the J assignment may be wrong. This CDR3 has 14 residues. CDR1 and CDR2 (germline): KGHSY, FQNENV. CDR3 sequence: CASSQQTRAETQYF. CDR3 DNA sequence: TGTGCCAGCAGCCAGCAAACCAGGGCAGAGACCCAGTACTTC.

This sequence joins TRBV27 and TRBJ1-1; TRBD1 matches 9 bases. Looked up from germline, CDR1 is MNHEY and CDR2 is SMNVEV (reference sequence). V was pared by 7 bases and J by 5 bases, with 11 bases of the junction left unmatched. The CDR3 length is 15 residues. The CDR3 DNA reads as TGTGCCAGCACGGACAGGGGATTCCTGGGGACTGAAGCTTTCTTT. Its translation is CASTDRGFLGTEAFF.

The genes are TRBV20-1 and TRBJ2-1; tentative D call: TRBD2 (5 bases). Trimming left V 1 base short and J 0 bases short, with 10 bases between. The CDR3 has 15 residues. Germline-derived CDR1 and CDR2 are DFQATT and SNEGSKA (reference sequence). The CDR3 is CSARAASPSYNEQFF. The CDR3 DNA reads TGCAGTGCTAGAGCGGCTAGCCCCTCCTACAATGAGCAGTTCTTC.

The V gene is TRBV6-6, the J gene TRBJ2-7; 7 bases align to TRBD1. This CDR3 has 13 amino acids. CDR1 is MNHNY, CDR2 SVGAGI, per germline (reference sequence). The V and J ends lost 2 bases and 4 bases, in that order; junction bases with no gene match: 2. The CDR3 here is CASSYTGVYEQYF. For the CDR3, the DNA is TGTGCCAGCAGTTACACAGGGGTTTACGAGCAGTACTTC.

The chain has TRBV29-1 and TRBJ2-7; D uncertain. CDR1 is SQVTM and CDR2 is ANQGSEA in the germline V gene. The CDR3 is 12 residues long. Trimming stripped 1 base from V and 5 bases from J, with 9 bases between. CDR3 nucleotides: TGCAGCGTTGAAGGAGTAGCACACGAGCAGTACTTC. As protein: CSVEGVAHEQYF.

V and J are TRBV10-3 and TRBJ1-1, with a tentative D call TRBD1 (5 bases). Trimming stripped 6 bases from V and 5 bases from J, with 10 bases between. Germline assignment: CDR1 ENHRY and CDR2 SYGVKD. The CDR3 sequence is 12 residues long. CDR3 protein: CAIRQVRTEAFF. CDR3 nucleotide sequence: TGTGCCATCAGACAGGTTCGGACTGAAGCTTTCTTT.